Below, 3 T cell receptor beta chains from the same sample are listed, as sequenced in a study of blood T cells in healthy people across ages. Next came a second PCR, run for about 6 to 11 cycles, which used a sample-barcoded 5' primer along with a J-beta primer mix. TCRdb recomputed calls from the 5' RACE reads with MiXCR, one row per CDR3 protein. The sample records over 1,200,000 distinct CDR3 sequences, almost 60% being singletons. The sequencing sample was made of blood. Receptors originate from a young man in good health.

As to this clonotype: One junction end does not reproduce the germline sequence, and a read error may be involved. The chain uses TRBV10-3 and TRBJ2-3, with 8 bases fitting TRBD2. Germline V gene lookup returns CDR1 ENHRY and CDR2 SYGVKD. The CDR3 length is 17 residues. The CDR3, as DNA: TGTGCCATCAGTGCCGGAGGTGCGGGGGGAAACACAGATACGCGGTATTTT. Protein sequence: CAISAGGAGGNTDTRYF.

This clonotype was counted at least ten times. V is TRBV28 and J is TRBJ2-3; D unresolved. Germline V lookup: CDR1 MDHEN, CDR2 SYDVKM. V was clipped by 8 bases and J by 2 bases, with 17 bases between them. The CDR3 contains 15 residues. The CDR3 is CASSPWTEITDTQYF. The CDR3 DNA is TGTGCCAGCTCCCCGTGGACCGAGATCACAGATACGCAGTATTTT.

The chain carries TRBV12-3 or TRBV12-4 and TRBJ1-2; 7 bases are a match to TRBD1. V trimming: 3 bases; J trimming: 3 bases; junction bases outside the gene matches: 4. The CDR3 loop spans 14 amino acids. DNA of the CDR3: TGTGCCAGCAGTTTTGGGACAGAATACTATGGCTACACCTTC. It specifies CASSFGTEYYGYTF.